A single sample is the source of the 12 T cell receptor beta chains below, sequenced in a study of blood T cell repertoires in COVID-19. Here immunoSEQ multiplex PCR was the method, and the copy in TCRdb shows in-frame clones only, minus some. The table shows around 250,000 clones, with roughly 80% occurring only once. Material for sequencing was peripheral blood. The origin of the receptors is a woman in her late teens or twenties with acute or convalescent COVID-19.

The CDR3 is CASSISMVTGGGDTQYF. CDR3 bases: TGTGCCAGTAGTATAAGTATGGTGACAGGGGGCGGAGATACGCAGTATTTT. The chain has TRBV19 and TRBJ2-3; 10 bases are a match to TRBD1. Germline values: CDR1 LNHDA, CDR2 SQIVND (reference sequence). The CDR3 loop spans 17 amino acids. The J segment lost 5 bases and the V segment lost 2 bases, leaving 10 bases of the junction unmatched. The variable domain in full, completed from reference TRBV19 and TRBJ2-3, reads DGGITQSPKYLFRKEGQNVTLSCEQNLNHDAMYWYRQDPGQGLRLIYYSQIVNDFQKGDIAEGYSVSREKKESFPLTVTSAQKNPTAFYLCASSISMVTGGGDTQYFGPGTRLTVL.

This CDR3 is CASSLRGTGGHEQYF. CDR3 bases: TGTGCCAGCAGCTTAAGGGGGACAGGGGGGCACGAGCAGTACTTC. The V gene is TRBV7-6, the J gene TRBJ2-7; TRBD1 aligns across 11 bases. The V and J ends lost 2 bases and 5 bases, in that order; junction bases with no gene match: 5. CDR1 is SGHVS and CDR2 is FNYEAQ in the germline V gene. The CDR3 totals 15 residues.

V usage is TRBV30 and J usage is TRBJ1-2; 10 bases are shared with TRBD1. Germline CDR1 and CDR2: GTSNPN and SVGIG (reference sequence). The CDR3 has 10 amino acids. Unmatched junction bases numbered 0, after V lost 8 bases and J lost 6 bases. This chain's CDR3 is CAGTGDGYTF. The DNA for the CDR3 is TGTGCCGGGACAGGGGATGGCTACACCTTC.

The gene calls are TRBV10-3 and TRBJ1-5, with 7 bases matching TRBD1. Germline assignment: CDR1 ENHRY and CDR2 SYGVKD. Germline trimming cut 9 bases from V and 3 bases from J; bases unmatched to any gene: 8. The CDR3 spans 14 residues. The CDR3 loop is CAISRQGLNQPQHF. CDR3 bases: TGTGCCATTTCCCGACAGGGCCTCAATCAGCCCCAGCATTTT.

This clone was counted a single time. The CDR3 spells CASRPVYSPYEQYF. Here the CDR3 DNA reads TGTGCCAGCAGGCCGGTCTACTCCCCCTACGAGCAGTACTTC. V is TRBV27 and J is TRBJ2-7; no reliable D call. V lost 6 bases and J lost 2, with 14 bases in between. The length of the CDR3 is 14 residues. Per germline, CDR1 MNHEY and CDR2 SMNVEV (reference sequence).

Here the CDR3 reads CASSENRQVGEKLFF. In DNA form, the CDR3 reads TGTGCCAGCAGTGAAAACAGGCAGGTGGGGGAAAAACTGTTTTTT. The V call is TRBV2, the J call TRBJ1-4, with D possibly matching TRBD1 (5 bases). CDR3 length: 15 residues. V was trimmed by 2 bases and J by 8 bases, leaving 15 bases between them. Germline values: CDR1 SNHLY, CDR2 FYNNEI.

This rearrangement joins TRBV28 to TRBJ1-1; D gene unclear. The V gene lost 2 bases and the J gene lost 8 bases, with 15 bases spanning the gap. Germline CDR1 MDHEN, CDR2 SYDVKM. The CDR3 covers 14 residues. CDR3 sequence reads: CASSLIGSGSEAFF. In DNA form, the CDR3 reads TGTGCCAGCAGTTTAATTGGTAGCGGAAGCGAAGCTTTCTTT.

This clone appeared a few times. The CDR3 DNA reads as TGCGCCAGCAGCTTCAGGGCTACGTCGTCTGGAAACACCATATATTTT. Translation gives CASSFRATSSGNTIYF. The chain couples TRBV5-1 to TRBJ1-3; TRBD1 is a possible D gene (5 bases). V dropped 2 bases and J dropped 1 base, with 13 bases sitting between them. The CDR3 consists of 16 residues. Germline V gene lookup returns CDR1 SGHRS and CDR2 YFSETQ.

The V gene is TRBV28, the J gene TRBJ2-1; 7 positions match TRBD2. In germline, CDR1 is MDHEN, CDR2 SYDVKM. V trimming: 8 bases; J trimming: 9 bases; junction bases outside the gene matches: 7. This CDR3 is 12 amino acids long. CDR3 nucleotides: TGTGCCAGCCGACTAGCCGGGGGTGAGCAGTTCTTC. Translating gives CASRLAGGEQFF.

This clone was detected a few times. This chain links TRBV7-8 with TRBJ1-3; 8 nucleotides match TRBD1. Germline trimming cut 1 base from V and 2 bases from J; bases unmatched to any gene: 1. The germline gives CDR1 SGHVS, CDR2 FQNEAQ. This CDR3 contains 15 residues. The CDR3 region has the DNA TGTGCCAGCAGCTTAGGGACAGGGACTGGAAACACCATATATTTT. The encoded protein is CASSLGTGTGNTIYF.

The chain links TRBV28 to TRBJ2-1; unclear D gene. The germline CDR1 and CDR2 sequences are MDHEN and SYDVKM. V was clipped by 6 bases and J by 8 bases, with 11 bases between them. This CDR3 region has 12 residues. The CDR3 region has the DNA TGTGCCAGCAGCCTTAGCTTGGATGAGCAGTTCTTC. Its translation is CASSLSLDEQFF.

This CDR3 reads CASSSRVRTEAFF. The CDR3 coding sequence is TGTGCCAGCAGTTCCAGGGTTCGCACTGAAGCTTTCTTT. The chain employs TRBV12-3 or TRBV12-4 and TRBJ1-1; D may be TRBD1 (5 bases). The CDR3 consists of 13 residues. The V end was cut by 4 bases, the J end by 4 bases, with 10 bases between.